This entry lists 10 T cell receptor beta chains sequenced from one sample in a study of cytomegalovirus exposure and HLA in healthy donors. Primers for the PCR totalled 60 Vbeta and 13 Jbeta. Method: immunoSEQ multiplex PCR; TCRdb's copy keeps in-frame clones and lacks some. Among 150,000 to 200,000 clones listed, 75% to 85% were seen once. Sequencing input: PBMCs. These receptors all come from a woman aged 30 to 39 in good health and CMV-seronegative.

The sample holds a few counts of this clone. The chain recombines TRBV5-6 with TRBJ2-3; D uncertain. Trimming removed 0 bases at V and 0 bases at J, with 8 bases between. Germline CDR1 SGHDT, CDR2 YYEEEE. CDR3 length: 15 residues. The CDR3 nucleotides read TGTGCCAGCAGCTTGGGATTTCGGAGCACAGATACGCAGTATTTT. Translation gives CASSLGFRSTDTQYF.

This clone was recorded a few times. The gene calls are TRBV18 and TRBJ2-5, with TRBD1 as a possible D gene (8 bases). Germline CDR1 is KGHSH and CDR2 is LQKENI. Trimming shortened V by 4 bases and J by 2 bases, and 17 bases separated the two germline ends. The CDR3 length is 16 residues. In DNA, the CDR3 is TGTGCCAGCTCACGCCGGACAGGGAGGGAGCAAGAGACCCAGTACTTC. This codes for CASSRRTGREQETQYF.

The rearrangement joins TRBV29-1 to TRBJ1-5; D is unclear. Germline V CDR1 and CDR2: SQVTM, ANQGSEA. V lost 3 bases and J lost 0, with 6 bases in between. The length of the CDR3 is 13 residues. CDR3 coding DNA: TGCAGCGTTGAGGAGGGTAGCAATCAGCCCCAGCATTTT. Translating it yields CSVEEGSNQPQHF.

This clone showed up just once. V is TRBV4-2 and J is TRBJ2-1; 7 bases agree with TRBD2. V shed 4 bases, J shed 4 bases, and the junction held 10 bases outside the gene matches. CDR3 length: 16 residues. Per germline, CDR1 LGHNA and CDR2 YNFKEQ. CDR3 in amino acids: CASSPGEGGGYNEQFF. The DNA for the CDR3 is TGTGCCAGCAGCCCCGGAGAGGGCGGGGGTTACAATGAGCAGTTCTTC.

This clone showed up just once. The gene calls are TRBV5-5 and TRBJ2-4, with 8 nucleotides matching TRBD2. V gave up 4 bases and J gave up 1 base; unmatched junction bases: 13. Germline V gene sequence: CDR1 SGHKS, CDR2 YYEKEE (reference sequence). The CDR3 runs 18 residues. The CDR3 region is CASSDWGDGRGAKNIQYF. The CDR3 DNA follows: TGTGCCAGCAGCGATTGGGGGGACGGGAGGGGCGCCAAAAACATTCAGTACTTC.

The chain joins TRBV6-1 to TRBJ1-3; TRBD1 matches 8 bases. The V gene's germline CDR1 is MNHNS and CDR2 SASEGT. The CDR3 runs 15 residues. Trimming removed 5 bases from V and 2 bases from J; junction bases left unmatched: 5. As DNA, the CDR3 is TGTGCCAGCAGTTCACAACAGGGGGCTGGAAACACCATATATTTT. It encodes CASSSQQGAGNTIYF.

This chain connects TRBV2 to TRBJ2-1; perhaps TRBD2 as D (6 bases). Deletions cut 7 bases from V and 3 bases from J, with 10 bases between. CDR1 and CDR2 from the germline V gene are SNHLY and FYNNEI. CDR3 length: 13 residues. The CDR3 spells CASIRDFYNEQFF. The CDR3, as DNA: TGTGCCAGCATCCGGGACTTCTACAATGAGCAGTTCTTC.

The J gene is TRBJ2-1, the V gene TRBV28; 7 nucleotides line up with TRBD1. Germline V gene lookup returns CDR1 MDHEN and CDR2 SYDVKM. The J segment lost 6 bases and the V segment lost 6 bases, leaving 5 bases of the junction unmatched. This CDR3 is 13 amino acids long. CDR3 in amino acids: CASRGPGGNEQFF. The DNA of the CDR3 is TGTGCCAGCAGGGGGCCAGGGGGCAATGAGCAGTTCTTC.

This chain uses TRBV18 with TRBJ2-5, with TRBD1 matching 7 bases. The junction had 9 bases not matched to a gene; V was cut back by 0 bases and J by 2 bases. This CDR3 has 17 residues. Per germline, CDR1 KGHSH and CDR2 LQKENI. The CDR3 sequence is CASSPPGDSFGQETQYF. The CDR3 bases are TGTGCCAGCTCACCACCAGGGGACAGTTTCGGACAAGAGACCCAGTACTTC.

This chain connects TRBV6-5 to TRBJ2-2; TRBD2 matches at 7 bases. CDR1 and CDR2 (germline): MNHEY, SVGAGI. V dropped 6 bases and J dropped 9; count of bases not matched to a gene: 13. The CDR3 is 15 residues long. The CDR3 here is CASRKGTTARWELFF. The CDR3 DNA sequence: TGTGCCAGCAGAAAGGGGACTACCGCCAGGTGGGAGCTGTTTTTT.